This T cell receptor (beta chain) came from a study of cytomegalovirus exposure and HLA in healthy donors (dated by TCRdb to the late 2010s). With regard to the full study: According to a later analysis, one platform produced both the roughly 130 validation repertoires and the 720 or so repertoires of the first cohort. The study aimed to test whether cataloging public T cell receptors could reveal signatures of past pathogen exposure. A separate validation cohort of 100 to 150 different subjects was used in addition to the roughly 640-subject first cohort. To predict cytomegalovirus infection status, the study brought together high-throughput TCR immunosequencing, statistical association of individual TCRs with disease status, and machine learning.

Overall results and qualifications from the work: A later analysis found that TCRs clustered in the first cohort also tended to co-occur in the approximately 120 validation repertoires, with roughly 95% of cluster scores above 0. The study listed approximately 150 TCR beta chains as associated with cytomegalovirus. Across donors, most TCR sequences were observed very rarely, whereas some public TCRs were present in many individuals. It was suggested by the authors that the approach could potentially be generalized to other disease states and immunological phenotypes. Cytomegalovirus status was reported to be diagnosed by the classifier with high specificity and sensitivity in both the original and validation cohorts. A later analysis lacked HLA typing for the validation cohort, so it scored co-occurrence in that cohort across all 120 or so repertoires. In vitro tests confirmed that a few of the cytomegalovirus-associated TCR beta chains recognize cytomegalovirus antigens.

The protocol used for the library was the immunoSEQ multiplex PCR assay. Per the original workflow: A statistical classification framework was built for diagnosing cytomegalovirus status from the catalog of TCR beta chain sequences. The table was pulled from immuneACCESS by TCRdb, which kept in-frame rearrangements only. Such tables lose some clones; where checked, under half of the loss comes from unresolved V genes, and the rest has no known cause. V and J calls and clone size come straight from that table; D and trimming were deduced from the DNA. For this sample the table gives 150,000 or so clones, of which roughly 89% were detected only once. Jointly, the top ten make up around 9% of the sample. Separate from the roughly 630-subject first cohort, the validation cohort of over 90 subjects was the group to which the donors belonged. This clone was seen more than once but under ten times. No cognate antigen has been identified for it. There are no base qualities to consult, and no much larger clone falls within one base.

The sequenced sample was PBMCs. The sequence came from a woman aged 18 to 35 in good health and CMV-seropositive.

The bases are TGTGCCAGCAGGACAGGGGGCAGTTCACCCCTCCACTTT. It translates to CASRTGGSSPLHF. In this chain, TRBV6-1 is recombined with TRBJ1-6; 10 middle bases align to TRBD1. V ends up 6 bases short and J 9 bases short, with an unmatched junction base count of 2. Reading the germline V gene gives CDR1 MNHNS and CDR2 SASEGT. Measured from the cysteine to the phenylalanine, the CDR3 is 13 residues long. Just CDR3 DNA is preserved here, 39 bases in frame from base 1.